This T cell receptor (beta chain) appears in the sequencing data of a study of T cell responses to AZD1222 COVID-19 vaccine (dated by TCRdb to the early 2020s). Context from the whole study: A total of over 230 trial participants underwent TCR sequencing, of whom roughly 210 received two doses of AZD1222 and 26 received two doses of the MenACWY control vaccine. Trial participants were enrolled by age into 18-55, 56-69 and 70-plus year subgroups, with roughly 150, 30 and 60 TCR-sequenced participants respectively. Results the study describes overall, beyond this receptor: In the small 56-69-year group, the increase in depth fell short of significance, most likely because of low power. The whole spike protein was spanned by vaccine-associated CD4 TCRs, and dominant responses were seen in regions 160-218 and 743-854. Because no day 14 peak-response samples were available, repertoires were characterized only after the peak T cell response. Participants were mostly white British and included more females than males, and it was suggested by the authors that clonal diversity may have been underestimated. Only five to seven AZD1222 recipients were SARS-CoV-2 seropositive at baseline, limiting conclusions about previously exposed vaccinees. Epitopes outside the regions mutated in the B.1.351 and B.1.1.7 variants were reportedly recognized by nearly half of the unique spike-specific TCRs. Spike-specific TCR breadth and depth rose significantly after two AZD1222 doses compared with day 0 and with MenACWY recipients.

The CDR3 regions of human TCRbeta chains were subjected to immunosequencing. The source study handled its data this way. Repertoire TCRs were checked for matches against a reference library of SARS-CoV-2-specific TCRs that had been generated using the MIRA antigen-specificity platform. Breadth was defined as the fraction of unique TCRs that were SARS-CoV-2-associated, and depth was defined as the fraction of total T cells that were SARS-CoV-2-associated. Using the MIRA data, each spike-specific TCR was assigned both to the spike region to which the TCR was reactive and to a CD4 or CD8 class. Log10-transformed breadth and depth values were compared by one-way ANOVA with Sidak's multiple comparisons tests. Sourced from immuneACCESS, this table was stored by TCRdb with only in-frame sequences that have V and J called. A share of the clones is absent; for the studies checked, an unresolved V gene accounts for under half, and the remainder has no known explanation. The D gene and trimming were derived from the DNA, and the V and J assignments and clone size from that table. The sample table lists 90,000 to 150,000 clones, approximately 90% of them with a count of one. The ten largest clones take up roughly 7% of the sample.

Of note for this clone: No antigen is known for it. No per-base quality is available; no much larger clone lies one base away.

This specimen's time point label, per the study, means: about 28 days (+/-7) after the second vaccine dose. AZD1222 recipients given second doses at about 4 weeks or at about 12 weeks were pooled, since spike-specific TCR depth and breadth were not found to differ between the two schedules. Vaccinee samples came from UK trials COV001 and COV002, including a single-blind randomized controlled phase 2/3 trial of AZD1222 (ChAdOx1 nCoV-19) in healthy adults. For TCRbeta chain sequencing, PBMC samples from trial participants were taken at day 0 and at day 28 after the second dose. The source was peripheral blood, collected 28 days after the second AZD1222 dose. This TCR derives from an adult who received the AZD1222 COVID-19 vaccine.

CDR3 reads: CASSPPSGLGTYEQYF. The nucleotide sequence reads TGTGCCAGCAGTCCGCCTTCGGGACTAGGGACCTACGAGCAGTACTTC. The chain uses TRBV6-2 or TRBV6-3 and TRBJ2-7; 8 central nucleotides agree with TRBD2. The germline V gene encodes CDR1 MNHEY and CDR2 SVGEGT. Taken from cysteine to phenylalanine, the CDR3 has 16 residues. CDR3 DNA is the only sequence kept; it has 48 bases, read in frame from the first base. Germline trimming: 5 bases from V, 2 bases from J; junction bases outside gene matches: 11.